These T cell receptor beta chains were read from a single sample in a study of graft-versus-host responses after intestinal transplantation. The antigens for these receptors are not known. The assay was immunoSEQ multiplex PCR, and TCRdb's table has in-frame clones only and misses some. The sample consists of more than 65,000 clones, around 93% of them appearing once. The sequencing used unstimulated CD8+ T cells sorted from spleen or lymph node cells, collected before transplant. These receptors all come from a human donor who was the organ donor for an intestinal transplant. The CDR3 runs from the conserved cysteine through the conserved F or W. Each record gives: CDR3 protein, CDR3 DNA, V gene, D gene, J gene, clone size. The D gene is left open where the match is weak. Part of the rows lack a size; the others show once, few, many or a class for expanded clones.

CDR3aa: CASSYFASYEQYF
CDR3nt: TGTGCCAGCAGTTACTTTGCCTCCTACGAGCAGTACTTC
v_gene: TRBV6-5
d_gene: NA
j_gene: TRBJ2-7
abundance: NA

CDR3aa: CASSVHGSGANVLTF
CDR3nt: TGTGCCAGCAGCGTCCACGGCAGTGGGGCCAACGTCCTGACTTTC
v_gene: TRBV11-3
d_gene: NA
j_gene: TRBJ2-6
abundance: once

CDR3aa: CATRGLEAFF
CDR3nt: TGTGCCACCAGGGGCCTTGAAGCTTTCTTT
v_gene: TRBV6-5
d_gene: NA
j_gene: TRBJ1-1
abundance: NA

CDR3aa: CASSERGQAYSGANVLTF
CDR3nt: TGTGCCAGCAGCGAGAGGGGACAGGCTTACTCTGGGGCCAACGTCCTGACTTTC
v_gene: TRBV9
d_gene: TRBD1
j_gene: TRBJ2-6
abundance: NA

CDR3aa: CASSPTGREHEQYF
CDR3nt: TGTGCCAGCAGCCCCACGGGCCGGGAGCACGAGCAGTACTTC
v_gene: TRBV14
d_gene: NA
j_gene: TRBJ2-7
abundance: NA

CDR3aa: CASRGTAYSNQPQHF
CDR3nt: TGTGCCAGCAGGGGGACAGCCTATAGCAATCAGCCCCAGCATTTT
v_gene: TRBV27
d_gene: TRBD1
j_gene: TRBJ1-5
abundance: NA

CDR3aa: CASSLWGQSNQPQHF
CDR3nt: TGTGCCAGTAGTCTATGGGGGCAGAGCAATCAGCCCCAGCATTTT
v_gene: TRBV19
d_gene: NA
j_gene: TRBJ1-5
abundance: once

CDR3aa: CASSLIVAGLTDTQYF
CDR3nt: TGTGCCAGCAGCTTGATCGTTGCAGGGCTGACAGATACGCAGTATTTT
v_gene: TRBV5-6
d_gene: NA
j_gene: TRBJ2-3
abundance: NA

CDR3aa: CASSTWTSVQETQYF
CDR3nt: TGTGCCAGCAGCACGTGGACTAGCGTACAAGAGACCCAGTACTTC
v_gene: TRBV5-4
d_gene: TRBD2
j_gene: TRBJ2-5
abundance: NA

CDR3aa: CASSLPSNEQYF
CDR3nt: TGTGCCAGCAGCTTGCCTTCCAACGAGCAGTACTTC
v_gene: TRBV7-8
d_gene: NA
j_gene: TRBJ2-7
abundance: NA

CDR3aa: CASSPRPGELSYEQYF
CDR3nt: TGTGCCAGTAGTCCGAGACCGGGAGAACTATCCTACGAGCAGTACTTC
v_gene: TRBV19
d_gene: NA
j_gene: TRBJ2-7
abundance: NA

CDR3aa: CASTPGPANYEQYF
CDR3nt: TGTGCCAGCACCCCCGGACCAGCGAATTACGAGCAGTACTTC
v_gene: TRBV9
d_gene: NA
j_gene: TRBJ2-7
abundance: NA

CDR3aa: CASSSQGGTQPQHF
CDR3nt: TGTGCCAGCAGTTCGCAGGGGGGTACTCAGCCCCAGCATTTT
v_gene: TRBV27
d_gene: TRBD1
j_gene: TRBJ1-5
abundance: NA

CDR3aa: CASSPGQMNTEAFF
CDR3nt: TGTGCCAGCAGTCCGGGACAGATGAACACTGAAGCTTTCTTT
v_gene: TRBV11-2
d_gene: TRBD1
j_gene: TRBJ1-1
abundance: few

CDR3aa: CASSGNTGELFF
CDR3nt: TGTGCCAGCAGTGGGAACACCGGGGAGCTGTTTTTT
v_gene: TRBV6-1
d_gene: NA
j_gene: TRBJ2-2
abundance: NA

CDR3aa: CASSQVGTSSYEQYF
CDR3nt: TGCGCCAGCAGCCAAGTAGGGACTAGCTCCTACGAGCAGTACTTC
v_gene: TRBV4-1
d_gene: TRBD2
j_gene: TRBJ2-7
abundance: NA

CDR3aa: CASSSGTLVQFF
CDR3nt: TGCGCCAGCAGCTCCGGGACCCTAGTTCAGTTCTTC
v_gene: TRBV5-1
d_gene: NA
j_gene: TRBJ2-1
abundance: NA

CDR3aa: CASSPIGAYQPQHF
CDR3nt: TGTGCCAGCAGTCCGATCGGGGCTTATCAGCCCCAGCATTTT
v_gene: TRBV6-5
d_gene: NA
j_gene: TRBJ1-5
abundance: NA

CDR3aa: CASSPERGFYEQYF
CDR3nt: TGTGCCAGCAGCCCCGAGCGGGGATTCTACGAGCAGTACTTC
v_gene: TRBV4-2
d_gene: TRBD2
j_gene: TRBJ2-7
abundance: NA

CDR3aa: CAWKGLAYEQYF
CDR3nt: TGTGCCTGGAAAGGATTGGCCTACGAGCAGTACTTC
v_gene: TRBV30
d_gene: NA
j_gene: TRBJ2-7
abundance: NA

CDR3aa: CASSEGTGVDQPQHF
CDR3nt: TGTGCCAGCAGCGAAGGGACAGGGGTCGATCAGCCCCAGCATTTT
v_gene: TRBV4-2
d_gene: TRBD1
j_gene: TRBJ1-5
abundance: NA

CDR3aa: CASSPGTAYPDTEAFF
CDR3nt: TGCGCCAGCAGTCCCGGGACGGCCTACCCGGACACTGAAGCTTTCTTT
v_gene: TRBV5-1
d_gene: NA
j_gene: TRBJ1-1
abundance: NA

CDR3aa: CASSVGQGALAGTDTQYF
CDR3nt: TGTGCCAGCAGCGTTGGACAGGGGGCACTAGCGGGCACAGATACGCAGTATTTT
v_gene: TRBV9
d_gene: TRBD1
j_gene: TRBJ2-3
abundance: NA

CDR3aa: CASSRTVSYEQYF
CDR3nt: TGTGCCAGCAGTAGGACGGTCTCCTACGAGCAGTACTTC
v_gene: TRBV27
d_gene: NA
j_gene: TRBJ2-7
abundance: NA

CDR3aa: CASSERLGQGDGETQYF
CDR3nt: TGTGCCAGCAGCGAAAGACTCGGACAGGGGGATGGGGAGACCCAGTACTTC
v_gene: TRBV11-2
d_gene: TRBD1
j_gene: TRBJ2-5
abundance: NA

CDR3aa: CASSYSPTNTEAFF
CDR3nt: TGTGCCAGCAGTTACTCCCCTACCAACACTGAAGCTTTCTTT
v_gene: TRBV6-5
d_gene: NA
j_gene: TRBJ1-1
abundance: NA

CDR3aa: CASRADLTSGGVYFRTDTQYF
CDR3nt: TGTGCCAGCAGGGCCGACCTTACTAGCGGGGGGGTTTATTTCAGGACAGATACGCAGTATTTT
v_gene: TRBV27
d_gene: TRBD2
j_gene: TRBJ2-3
abundance: NA

CDR3aa: CASSLFAEVGTPNQPQHF
CDR3nt: TGTGCCAGCAGCTTGTTTGCGGAGGTCGGCACCCCGAATCAGCCCCAGCATTTT
v_gene: TRBV5-6
d_gene: NA
j_gene: TRBJ1-5
abundance: NA

CDR3aa: CAWTPMLNTEAFF
CDR3nt: TGTGCCTGGACCCCTATGCTGAACACTGAAGCTTTCTTT
v_gene: TRBV30
d_gene: NA
j_gene: TRBJ1-1
abundance: NA

CDR3aa: CASKARGSGHYEQYF
CDR3nt: TGTGCCAGCAAGGCCAGGGGGTCAGGACACTACGAGCAGTACTTC
v_gene: TRBV27
d_gene: TRBD1
j_gene: TRBJ2-7
abundance: NA

CDR3aa: CATGGTAYNEQFF
CDR3nt: TGTGCCACCGGCGGGACAGCCTACAATGAGCAGTTCTTC
v_gene: TRBV19
d_gene: NA
j_gene: TRBJ2-1
abundance: NA

CDR3aa: CASTERQGAYSPLHF
CDR3nt: TGTGCCAGCACGGAAAGACAGGGGGCTTATTCACCCCTCCACTTT
v_gene: TRBV11-2
d_gene: TRBD1
j_gene: TRBJ1-6
abundance: NA

CDR3aa: CASHTVGYNEQFF
CDR3nt: TGTGCCAGCCATACCGTAGGGTACAATGAGCAGTTCTTC
v_gene: TRBV7-9
d_gene: NA
j_gene: TRBJ2-1
abundance: NA

CDR3aa: CASSLGGSNQPQHF
CDR3nt: TGTGCCAGCAGCTTGGGGGGGAGCAATCAGCCCCAGCATTTT
v_gene: TRBV5-6
d_gene: NA
j_gene: TRBJ1-5
abundance: NA

CDR3aa: CASRLIGPNEKLFF
CDR3nt: TGTGCCAGCAGGTTGATAGGGCCTAATGAAAAACTGTTTTTT
v_gene: TRBV6-5
d_gene: NA
j_gene: TRBJ1-4
abundance: NA

CDR3aa: CASSQADGQPQHF
CDR3nt: TGCGCCAGCAGCCAAGCCGACGGTCAGCCCCAGCATTTT
v_gene: TRBV4-1
d_gene: NA
j_gene: TRBJ1-5
abundance: NA

CDR3aa: CASRSRGAWEQYF
CDR3nt: TGTGCCAGCAGATCTCGGGGGGCCTGGGAGCAGTACTTC
v_gene: TRBV11-3
d_gene: NA
j_gene: TRBJ2-7
abundance: NA

CDR3aa: CAISELDWLDYNEQFF
CDR3nt: TGTGCCATCAGTGAGTTGGACTGGCTAGACTACAATGAGCAGTTCTTC
v_gene: TRBV10-3
d_gene: NA
j_gene: TRBJ2-1
abundance: NA

CDR3aa: CSVGNRVSGGRWDEQYF
CDR3nt: TGCAGCGTTGGGAACAGGGTATCGGGCGGGAGGTGGGACGAGCAGTACTTC
v_gene: TRBV29-1
d_gene: TRBD2
j_gene: TRBJ2-7
abundance: NA

CDR3aa: CATMFSGTSGNTIYF
CDR3nt: TGTGCCACTATGTTCTCCGGGACCTCTGGAAACACCATATATTTT
v_gene: TRBV6-5
d_gene: NA
j_gene: TRBJ1-3
abundance: NA

CDR3aa: CASSTISGLAATNTQYF
CDR3nt: TGTGCCAGCAGCACTATTTCCGGACTAGCGGCCACGAATACGCAGTATTTT
v_gene: TRBV13
d_gene: TRBD2
j_gene: TRBJ2-3
abundance: NA

CDR3aa: CASSLGTVSGNTIYF
CDR3nt: TGCGCCAGCAGCTTGGGGACAGTCTCTGGAAACACCATATATTTT
v_gene: TRBV5-1
d_gene: NA
j_gene: TRBJ1-3
abundance: once

CDR3aa: CASSPNLYEQYF
CDR3nt: TGTGCCTCCAGCCCCAACCTCTACGAGCAGTACTTC
v_gene: TRBV19
d_gene: NA
j_gene: TRBJ2-7
abundance: NA

CDR3aa: CASSFGLATDTQYF
CDR3nt: TGTGCCAGCAGCTTTGGGCTAGCCACAGATACGCAGTATTTT
v_gene: TRBV11-2
d_gene: NA
j_gene: TRBJ2-3
abundance: NA

CDR3aa: CASSGRGADGYTF
CDR3nt: TGTGCCAGCAGCGGGAGGGGAGCTGATGGCTACACCTTC
v_gene: TRBV13
d_gene: NA
j_gene: TRBJ1-2
abundance: NA

CDR3aa: CASSLGAGVNTEAFF
CDR3nt: TGCGCCAGCAGCCTGGGGGCAGGGGTGAACACTGAAGCTTTCTTT
v_gene: TRBV4-1
d_gene: NA
j_gene: TRBJ1-1
abundance: NA

CDR3aa: CASSSRTSGRVSPGELFF
CDR3nt: TGTGCCAGCAGCTCCCGGACTAGCGGGAGGGTGTCCCCCGGGGAGCTGTTTTTT
v_gene: TRBV11-2
d_gene: TRBD2
j_gene: TRBJ2-2
abundance: NA

CDR3aa: CASSLALVVAGGYNEQFF
CDR3nt: TGCGCCAGCAGCTTGGCCCTTGTCGTAGCGGGAGGCTACAATGAGCAGTTCTTC
v_gene: TRBV5-1
d_gene: TRBD2
j_gene: TRBJ2-1
abundance: NA

CDR3aa: CASSISGEVYNEQFF
CDR3nt: TGTGCCAGCAGCATTAGCGGGGAGGTTTACAATGAGCAGTTCTTC
v_gene: TRBV9
d_gene: TRBD2
j_gene: TRBJ2-1
abundance: NA

CDR3aa: CASSLGGSYSSYEQYF
CDR3nt: TGTGCCAGCAGCCTGGGTGGCTCCTACTCCTCCTACGAGCAGTACTTC
v_gene: TRBV5-5
d_gene: NA
j_gene: TRBJ2-7
abundance: NA

CDR3aa: CASSPTPSGLLNYNEQFF
CDR3nt: TGCGCCAGCAGCCCCACCCCTAGCGGCTTACTGAACTACAATGAGCAGTTCTTC
v_gene: TRBV5-1
d_gene: TRBD2
j_gene: TRBJ2-1
abundance: NA

CDR3aa: CASSATGTDPYEQYF
CDR3nt: TGTGCCAGCAGTGCAACCGGGACCGACCCCTACGAGCAGTACTTC
v_gene: TRBV6-1
d_gene: NA
j_gene: TRBJ2-7
abundance: NA

CDR3aa: CASSETGSVGHLNYEQYF
CDR3nt: TGTGCCAGCAGTGAAACAGGGTCAGTAGGTCATCTAAACTACGAGCAGTACTTC
v_gene: TRBV2
d_gene: NA
j_gene: TRBJ2-7
abundance: NA

CDR3aa: CASSFASGGYEQYF
CDR3nt: TGTGCCAGCAGCTTTGCTAGCGGGGGCTACGAGCAGTACTTC
v_gene: TRBV5-6
d_gene: TRBD2
j_gene: TRBJ2-7
abundance: NA